This T cell receptor (beta chain) is from a study of cytomegalovirus exposure and HLA in healthy donors. Study findings and constraints: A later analysis by the authors found several of the most significant clusters apparently linked to common viral pathogens. Later analysis identified about 17,000 TCR beta sequences associated with HLA alleles, using a false discovery rate threshold of 0.05. The number of N-insertions in an Asian-associated ancestry cluster was reportedly below the roughly 700-donor mean in a later analysis.

With 60 Vbeta and 13 Jbeta primers, the PCR was carried out. TCRdb keeps only in-frame clones here, not all; method: immunoSEQ multiplex PCR. The sample yields roughly 120,000 clones, roughly 63% seen once. A word on this clone: The antigen remains unidentified.

This CDR3 comprises 14 residues. V gave up 5 bases and J gave up 0 bases, with 11 bases separating them. Per the germline V gene, CDR1 is GTSNPN and CDR2 is SVGIG (reference sequence). The sample consisted of PBMCs. The J gene is TRBJ2-1, the V gene TRBV30; weak D call: TRBD2 (5 bases). The sequence came from a woman in her 70s in good health and CMV-seropositive. Here the CDR3 reads CAWAWTGSYNEQFF. The CDR3 bases are TGTGCCTGGGCCTGGACTGGCTCCTACAATGAGCAGTTCTTC.